The 30 T cell receptor beta chains reported below all come from one sample, sequenced in a study of blood T cell repertoires in COVID-19. Here immunoSEQ multiplex PCR was the method, and the copy in TCRdb shows in-frame clones only, minus some. The data contain 300,000 to 450,000 clones, 70% to 90% of them singletons. Sequenced material: peripheral blood. These receptors came from a woman between 55 and 75 years old with COVID-19, enrolled during active disease.

The chain recombines TRBV6-1 with TRBJ1-1; D possibly corresponds to TRBD1 (5 bases). This CDR3 spans 13 amino acids. In germline, CDR1 is MNHNS, CDR2 SASEGT. Trimming left V 3 bases short and J 6 bases short, with 11 bases between. CDR3 amino acids: CASSELTDSEAFF. In DNA form, the CDR3 reads TGTGCCAGCAGTGAGTTGACAGACTCTGAAGCTTTCTTT.

The chain is built from TRBV7-6 and TRBJ1-6; D remains ambiguous. Trimming shortened V by 5 bases and J by 2 bases, and 13 bases separated the two germline ends. This CDR3 has 16 residues. CDR1 is SGHVS and CDR2 is FNYEAQ in the germline V gene. As DNA, the CDR3 is TGTGCCAGCAGCCCCCAGGAGGCCGCCTATAATTCACCCCTCCACTTT. This translates into CASSPQEAAYNSPLHF.

The chain couples TRBV4-1 to TRBJ1-4; D unclear. Germline CDR1 and CDR2: MGHRA and YSYEKL. The CDR3 runs 12 residues. The V end lost 11 bases, the J end lost 3 bases, and 10 bases lay between the germline ends. CDR3 sequence: CAAAASNEKLFF. CDR3 DNA sequence: TGCGCCGCCGCGGCCTCTAATGAAAAACTGTTTTTT.

The chain uses TRBV19 and TRBJ2-3; the match to TRBD2 covers 8 bases. Germline loops: CDR1 LNHDA, CDR2 SQIVND (reference sequence). Trimming at V came to 5 bases and at J to 6 bases, leaving 13 bases not matched to a gene. The CDR3 is 16 amino acids. CDR3 in amino acids: CASSRISGAIGDTQYF. In DNA form, the CDR3 reads TGTGCCAGTAGTCGAATTAGCGGGGCAATCGGGGATACGCAGTATTTT.

This clone was counted a few times. The chain combines TRBV2 with TRBJ2-7; 11 bases align to TRBD1. With V trimmed by 8 bases and J by 5 bases, 20 bases remained unmatched. CDR1 SNHLY and CDR2 FYNNEI come from the germline V gene. The CDR3 runs 18 residues. CDR3 loop: CASGFPTAWGQGVHEQYF. CDR3 nucleotide sequence: TGTGCCAGCGGTTTCCCTACGGCTTGGGGACAGGGGGTCCACGAGCAGTACTTC.

The chain uses TRBV3-1 (or the pseudogene TRBV3-2) and TRBJ2-1; a weak D match, TRBD2 (7 bases). Per germline, CDR1 LGHDT and CDR2 YNNKEL (reference sequence). The V end lost 1 base, the J end lost 8 bases, and 18 bases lay between the germline ends. CDR3 length: 16 residues. In DNA form, the CDR3 reads TGTGCCAGCAGCCAAGTTGTGGGGGGGCTAGCCGATGAGCAGTTCTTC. Protein product: CASSQVVGGLADEQFF.

The chain joins TRBV5-1 to TRBJ1-1; 7 nucleotides match TRBD1. Germline lookup yields CDR1 SGHRS and CDR2 YFSETQ. The CDR3 length is 16 residues. The ends lost 0 bases at V and 0 bases at J; junction bases unmatched: 5. The CDR3 sequence is CASSLGQGLMNTEAFF. The CDR3 DNA reads TGCGCCAGCAGCTTGGGACAGGGTTTGATGAACACTGAAGCTTTCTTT.

V gene TRBV7-6 combines with J gene TRBJ2-7; tentatively, D is TRBD2 (6 bases). V was clipped by 5 bases and J by 3 bases, with 14 bases between them. From germline, CDR1 is SGHVS and CDR2 FNYEAQ. The length of the CDR3 is 14 residues. CDR3 in amino acids: CASSPSERNYEQYF. The CDR3 coding sequence is TGTGCCAGCAGCCCTAGCGAGCGGAACTACGAGCAGTACTTC.

V is TRBV6-5 and J is TRBJ2-7; 9 bases match TRBD2. The CDR3 covers 14 residues. J lost 3 bases, V lost 6 bases, and 6 bases had no gene match. Germline CDR1 reads MNHEY; CDR2 reads SVGAGI. In DNA, the CDR3 is TGTGCCAGCAGAGTAAGCGGGGGGCTCTACGAGCAGTACTTC. Translated: CASRVSGGLYEQYF.

This clone has only one observation. V gene TRBV5-1 combines with J gene TRBJ2-7; 7 bases line up with TRBD2. The length of the CDR3 is 13 residues. J lost 3 bases, V lost 7 bases, and 7 bases had no gene match. Germline V gene sequence: CDR1 SGHRS, CDR2 YFSETQ. The CDR3 here is CASSRAGDYEQYF. The CDR3 DNA reads TGCGCCAGCTCCCGGGCGGGGGACTACGAGCAGTACTTC.

The chain carries TRBV6-5 and TRBJ2-7, with D possibly TRBD2 on 5 matching bases. The germline V and J ends were trimmed by 7 bases and 0 bases, with 10 bases remaining between them. CDR1 is MNHEY, CDR2 SVGAGI, per germline. CDR3 length: 13 residues. Here the CDR3 reads CASIVDSSYEQYF. DNA of the CDR3: TGTGCCAGCATAGTGGACTCCTCCTACGAGCAGTACTTC.

The rearrangement joins TRBV18 to TRBJ2-1, with 7 nucleotides matching TRBD1. V lost 10 bases to trimming and J lost 2 bases; unmatched junction nucleotides: 11. Germline V gives CDR1 KGHSH, CDR2 LQKENI. There are 15 residues in the CDR3. The CDR3 nucleotides are TGTGCCACCCAGACTGGCCAGGGGGCCTACAATGAGCAGTTCTTC. Translated: CATQTGQGAYNEQFF.

Notes on this clone: One end of the junction varies from germline; a read error may be responsible. This chain uses TRBV5-1 with TRBJ1-1; D is perhaps TRBD1 (5 bases). The CDR3 is 14 amino acids. Germline loops: CDR1 SGHRS, CDR2 YFSETQ. CDR3 nucleotide sequence: TGCGCCAACAGCTTGTCAGGGATGATGGATGAAGCTTTCTTT. Translating gives CANSLSGMMDEAFF.

The chain is built from TRBV18 and TRBJ2-5; D gene ambiguous. The CDR3 has 14 residues. The germline gives CDR1 KGHSH, CDR2 LQKENI. The germline V and J ends were trimmed by 3 bases and 4 bases, with 12 bases remaining between them. The CDR3 sequence: CASSPRSTRETQYF. CDR3 bases: TGTGCCAGCTCACCCAGGTCGACCCGAGAGACCCAGTACTTC.

This clone was seen just once. The V gene is TRBV7-3, the J gene TRBJ2-7; D perhaps matches TRBD2 (5 bases). V shed 1 base and J shed 6 bases, with 16 bases lying between them. The germline V gene has CDR1 SGHTA and CDR2 FQGTGA. The CDR3 spans 15 residues. CDR3 residues: CASSLMGGVEGEQYF. The CDR3 nucleotides read TGTGCCAGCAGCTTAATGGGCGGAGTCGAGGGCGAGCAGTACTTC.

The chain couples TRBV30 to TRBJ2-2; D is undetermined. Germline assignment: CDR1 GTSNPN and CDR2 SVGIG (reference sequence). The CDR3 has 13 residues. V lost 8 bases, J lost 2 bases, and 12 bases lay in between. The CDR3 is CAGRVLNTGELFF. The CDR3 DNA is TGTGCCGGCCGGGTCCTTAACACCGGGGAGCTGTTTTTT.

J is TRBJ2-3 and V is TRBV2, with D perhaps TRBD1 (6 bases). The CDR3 runs 14 residues. Germline loops: CDR1 SNHLY, CDR2 FYNNEI. V lost 6 bases, J lost 3 bases, and 13 bases lay in between. CDR3 loop: CASRVQGRTDTQYF. The DNA for the CDR3 is TGTGCCAGCAGGGTACAGGGTAGGACAGATACGCAGTATTTT.

The chain couples TRBV4-1 to TRBJ1-2; no firm D call. The CDR3 has 13 residues. Trimming shortened V by 2 bases and J by 4 bases, and 8 bases separated the two germline ends. Germline CDR1 is MGHRA and CDR2 is YSYEKL. The CDR3 bases are TGCGCCAGCAGCCAACCCCGGTCCTATGGCTACACCTTC. Translation gives CASSQPRSYGYTF.

V gene TRBV3-1 (or the pseudogene TRBV3-2) combines with J gene TRBJ2-2; unclear D gene. The CDR3 extends over 12 amino acids. V gave up 5 bases and J gave up 6 bases, with 7 bases separating them. Germline V CDR1 and CDR2: LGHDT, YNNKEL (reference sequence). In nucleotides, the CDR3 is TGTGCCAGCAGCTCCCGTGCCGGGGAGCTGTTTTTT. This sequence encodes CASSSRAGELFF.

This chain uses TRBV6-5 with TRBJ2-1, with a possible D match to TRBD1 (6 bases). Germline CDR1 is MNHEY and CDR2 is SVGAGI. Trimming left V 2 bases short and J 5 bases short, with 10 bases between. The CDR3 length is 14 residues. CDR3 coding DNA: TGTGCCAGCAGTTACATGCGACAGGACAATGAGCAGTTCTTC. It specifies CASSYMRQDNEQFF.

Here the CDR3 DNA reads TGCGCCAGCAGTGAGCTAGCGGAACCTTTGGATACGCAGTATTTT. It encodes CASSELAEPLDTQYF. This chain connects TRBV10-1 to TRBJ2-3; 7 nucleotides line up with TRBD2. Germline CDR1 is WNHNN and CDR2 is SYGVQD (reference sequence). The V and J ends lost 2 bases and 6 bases, in that order; junction bases with no gene match: 8. The CDR3 runs 15 residues.

The rearrangement uses TRBV6-1 and TRBJ1-2, with D possibly matching TRBD1 (6 bases). This CDR3 comprises 15 residues. Deletions cut 1 base from V and 1 base from J, with 10 bases between. Looked up from germline, CDR1 is MNHNS and CDR2 is SASEGT. The CDR3 nucleotides read TGTGCCAGCAGTGAAGTGGTCAGGGGTAACTATGGCTACACCTTC. This sequence encodes CASSEVVRGNYGYTF.

The J gene is TRBJ1-4, the V gene TRBV5-1; TRBD1 might be the D (5 bases). This CDR3 spans 16 amino acids. Looked up from germline, CDR1 is SGHRS and CDR2 is YFSETQ. V dropped 4 bases and J dropped 4 bases, with 17 bases sitting between them. In nucleotides, the CDR3 is TGCGCCAGCAGCCCAGTGGAGGCGGGGGTTAATGAAAAACTGTTTTTT. It is translated as CASSPVEAGVNEKLFF.

The J gene is TRBJ2-7, the V gene TRBV7-9, with no clear D. The CDR3 spans 13 residues. V was clipped by 2 bases and J by 0 bases, with 5 bases between them. Germline-derived CDR1 and CDR2 are SEHNR and FQNEAQ (reference sequence). Here the CDR3 reads CASSLYNSYEQYF. The CDR3 coding sequence is TGTGCCAGCAGCTTATACAACTCCTACGAGCAGTACTTC. The full variable domain, with the rest looked up from reference TRBV7-9 and TRBJ2-7, is DTGVSQNPRHKITKRGQNVTFRCDPISEHNRLYWYRQTLGQGPEFLTYFQNEAQLEKSRLLSDRFSAERPKGSFSTLEIQRTEQGDSAMYLCASSLYNSYEQYFGPGTRLTVT.

The V gene is TRBV7-9, the J gene TRBJ1-1, with a tentative D call TRBD1 (6 bases). CDR1 is SEHNR and CDR2 is FQNEAQ in the germline V gene (reference sequence). There are 13 residues in the CDR3. V lost 3 bases and J 5 bases, leaving 10 bases between the germline ends. DNA of the CDR3: TGTGCCAGCAGCTTTGGGACATTGACTGAAGCTTTCTTT. It yields the protein CASSFGTLTEAFF.

The chain combines TRBV24-1 with TRBJ2-1; 8 bases are shared with TRBD2. The length of the CDR3 is 17 residues. The V gene end was trimmed by 4 bases and the J gene end by 7 bases; junction bases not matched to a gene: 14. Germline V lookup: CDR1 KGHDR, CDR2 SFDVKD. Here the CDR3 reads CATSDSVFSGARNEQFF. CDR3 bases: TGTGCCACCAGTGACTCCGTTTTTAGCGGGGCCCGGAATGAGCAGTTCTTC.

In its sample, this clone was seen once. The chain has TRBV6-5 and TRBJ2-7; D unclear. Germline assignment: CDR1 MNHEY and CDR2 SVGAGI. The CDR3 has 12 amino acids. V lost 6 bases and J 7 bases, leaving 13 bases between the germline ends. The CDR3 loop reads CASRDSSREQYF. The CDR3 DNA reads as TGTGCCAGCAGAGACTCCTCTCGGGAGCAGTACTTC.

V and J are TRBV28 and TRBJ2-5, with 9 bases fitting TRBD2. The CDR3 extends over 16 amino acids. V trimming: 6 bases; J trimming: 2 bases; junction bases outside the gene matches: 10. Germline CDR1 is MDHEN and CDR2 is SYDVKM. CDR3 amino acids: CASSLAGIRLQETQYF. In DNA, the CDR3 is TGTGCCAGCAGCCTAGCGGGAATCCGCCTACAAGAGACCCAGTACTTC.

The chain carries TRBV29-1 and TRBJ1-2; D is unresolved. The germline V gene encodes CDR1 SQVTM and CDR2 ANQGSEA. V was shortened by 2 bases and J by 8 bases, with 9 bases between the two germline ends. The CDR3 contains 11 residues. CDR3 in DNA: TGCAGCGTTGAAAGTCCACTAGGCTACACCTTC. Amino acids: CSVESPLGYTF.

The chain joins TRBV7-3 to TRBJ1-6; TRBD1 might be the D (5 bases). Germline-derived CDR1 and CDR2 are SGHTA and FQGTGA. This CDR3 is 15 amino acids long. V lost 5 bases and J 10 bases, leaving 18 bases between the germline ends. The CDR3 nucleotides are TGTGCCAGCAGCACAGGAGTCAGGGTAGACTCACCCCTCCACTTT. This sequence encodes CASSTGVRVDSPLHF.